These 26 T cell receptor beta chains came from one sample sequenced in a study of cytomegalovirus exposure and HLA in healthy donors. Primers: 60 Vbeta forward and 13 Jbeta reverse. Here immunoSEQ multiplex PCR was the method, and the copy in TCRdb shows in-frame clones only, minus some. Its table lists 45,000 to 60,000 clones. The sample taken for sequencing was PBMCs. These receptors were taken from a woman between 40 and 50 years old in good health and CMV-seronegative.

The CDR3: CASSVQESSTDTQYF. CDR3 nucleotide sequence: TGTGCCAGCAGCGTACAGGAATCTAGCACAGATACGCAGTATTTT. The chain links TRBV7-9 to TRBJ2-3; D possibly corresponds to TRBD1 (5 bases). The V and J ends lost 5 bases and 0 bases respectively, with 12 bases between them. The CDR3 extends over 15 amino acids. Germline values: CDR1 SEHNR, CDR2 FQNEAQ (reference sequence).

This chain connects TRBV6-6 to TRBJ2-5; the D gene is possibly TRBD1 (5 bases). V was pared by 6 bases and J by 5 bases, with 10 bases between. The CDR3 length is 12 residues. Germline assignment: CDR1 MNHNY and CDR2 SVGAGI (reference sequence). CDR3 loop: CASRGQTETQYF. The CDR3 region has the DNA TGTGCCAGCAGAGGACAAACGGAGACCCAGTACTTC.

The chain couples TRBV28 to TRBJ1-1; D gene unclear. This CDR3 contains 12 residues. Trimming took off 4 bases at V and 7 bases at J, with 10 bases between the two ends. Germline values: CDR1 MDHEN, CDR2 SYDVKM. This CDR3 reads CASSSPLYEAFF. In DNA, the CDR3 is TGTGCCAGCAGTTCCCCCCTGTATGAAGCTTTCTTT. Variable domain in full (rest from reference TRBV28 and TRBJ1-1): DVKVTQSSRYLVKRTGEKVFLECVQDMDHENMFWYRQDPGLGLRLIYFSYDVKMKEKGDIPEGYSVSREKKERFSLILESASTNQTSMYLCASSSPLYEAFFGQGTRLTVV.

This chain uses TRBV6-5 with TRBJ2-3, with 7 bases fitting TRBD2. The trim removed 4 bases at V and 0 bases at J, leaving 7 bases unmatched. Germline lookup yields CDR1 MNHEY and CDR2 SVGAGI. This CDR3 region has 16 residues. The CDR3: CASSLSAGSSTDTQYF. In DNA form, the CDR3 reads TGTGCCAGCAGTTTATCAGCGGGGTCTAGCACAGATACGCAGTATTTT.

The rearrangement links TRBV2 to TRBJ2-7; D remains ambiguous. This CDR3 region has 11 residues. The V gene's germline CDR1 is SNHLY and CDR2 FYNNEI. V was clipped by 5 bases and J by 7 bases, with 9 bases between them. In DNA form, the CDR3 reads TGTGCCAGCAGTCAGACTTGGGAGCAGTACTTC. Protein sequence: CASSQTWEQYF.

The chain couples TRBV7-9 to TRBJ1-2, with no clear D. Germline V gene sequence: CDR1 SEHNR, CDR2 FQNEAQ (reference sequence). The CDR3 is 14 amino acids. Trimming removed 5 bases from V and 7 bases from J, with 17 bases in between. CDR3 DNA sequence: TGTGCCAGCAGCCGTTCTCAGCCAGGTGGTGGCTACACCTTC. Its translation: CASSRSQPGGGYTF.

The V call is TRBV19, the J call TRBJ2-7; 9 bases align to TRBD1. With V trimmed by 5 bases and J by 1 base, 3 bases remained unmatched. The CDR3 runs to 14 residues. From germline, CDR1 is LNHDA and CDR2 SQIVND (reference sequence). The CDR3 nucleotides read TGTGCCAGTAGTCAAGGGACAGGGTCCTACGAGCAGTACTTC. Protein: CASSQGTGSYEQYF.

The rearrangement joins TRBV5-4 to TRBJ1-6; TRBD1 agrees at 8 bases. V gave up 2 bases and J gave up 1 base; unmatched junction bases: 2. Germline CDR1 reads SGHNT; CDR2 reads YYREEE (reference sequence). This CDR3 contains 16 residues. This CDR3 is CASSFWTGSYNSPLHF. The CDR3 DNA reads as TGTGCCAGCAGCTTTTGGACAGGGTCCTATAATTCACCCCTCCACTTT.

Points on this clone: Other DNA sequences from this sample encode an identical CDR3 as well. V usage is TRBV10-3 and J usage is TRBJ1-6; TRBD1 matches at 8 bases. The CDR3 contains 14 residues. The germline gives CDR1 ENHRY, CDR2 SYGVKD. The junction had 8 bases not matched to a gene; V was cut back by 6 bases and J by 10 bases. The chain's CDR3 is CAISPGQGLSPLHF. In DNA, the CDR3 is TGTGCCATCAGCCCTGGACAGGGTCTGTCACCCCTCCACTTT.

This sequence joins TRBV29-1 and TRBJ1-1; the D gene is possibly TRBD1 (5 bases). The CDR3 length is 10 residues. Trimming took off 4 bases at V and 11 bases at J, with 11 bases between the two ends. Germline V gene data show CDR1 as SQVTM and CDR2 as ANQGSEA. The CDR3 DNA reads TGCAGCGTTGCCAAGGGGATCGCTTTCTTT. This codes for CSVAKGIAFF. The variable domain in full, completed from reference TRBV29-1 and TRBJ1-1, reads SAVISQKPSRDICQRGTSLTIQCQVDSQVTMMFWYRQQPGQSLTLIATANQGSEATYESGFVIDKFPISRPNLTFSTLTVSNMSPEDSSIYLCSVAKGIAFFGQGTRLTVV.

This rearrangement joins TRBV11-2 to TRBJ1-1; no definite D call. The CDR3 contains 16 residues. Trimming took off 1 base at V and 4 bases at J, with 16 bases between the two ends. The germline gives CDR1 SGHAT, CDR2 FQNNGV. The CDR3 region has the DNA TGTGCCAGCAGCTTAGGGACGGGGTGGCAGGCCACTGAAGCTTTCTTT. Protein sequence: CASSLGTGWQATEAFF.

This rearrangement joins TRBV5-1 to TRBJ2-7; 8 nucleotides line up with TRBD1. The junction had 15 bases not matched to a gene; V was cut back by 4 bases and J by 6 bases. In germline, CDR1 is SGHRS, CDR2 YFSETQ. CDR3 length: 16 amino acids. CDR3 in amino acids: CASSPGQVYSQGEQYF. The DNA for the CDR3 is TGCGCCAGCAGCCCGGGACAGGTCTATTCTCAAGGCGAGCAGTACTTC.

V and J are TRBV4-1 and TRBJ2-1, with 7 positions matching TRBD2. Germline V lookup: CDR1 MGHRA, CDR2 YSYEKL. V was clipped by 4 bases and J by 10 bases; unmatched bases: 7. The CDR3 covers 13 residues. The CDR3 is CASSREGVSEQFF. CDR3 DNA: TGCGCCAGCAGCCGGGAGGGAGTGAGCGAGCAGTTCTTC.

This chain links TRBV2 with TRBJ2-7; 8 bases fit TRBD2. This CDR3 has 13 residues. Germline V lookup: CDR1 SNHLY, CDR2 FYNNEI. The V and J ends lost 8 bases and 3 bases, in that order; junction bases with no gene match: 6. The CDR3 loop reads CASQSGSGYEQYF. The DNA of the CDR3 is TGTGCCAGCCAAAGCGGGAGTGGCTACGAGCAGTACTTC.

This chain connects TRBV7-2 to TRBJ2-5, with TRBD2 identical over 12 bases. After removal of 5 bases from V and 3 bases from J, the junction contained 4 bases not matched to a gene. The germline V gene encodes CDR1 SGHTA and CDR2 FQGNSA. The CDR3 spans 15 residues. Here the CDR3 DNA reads TGTGCCAGCAGCCCAAGACTAGCGGGGGAAGAGACCCAGTACTTC. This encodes CASSPRLAGEETQYF. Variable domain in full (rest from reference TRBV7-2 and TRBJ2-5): GAGVSQSPSNKVTEKGKDVELRCDPISGHTALYWYRQSLGQGLEFLIYFQGNSAPDKSGLPSDRFSAERTGGSVSTLTIQRTQQEDSAVYLCASSPRLAGEETQYFGPGTRLLVL.

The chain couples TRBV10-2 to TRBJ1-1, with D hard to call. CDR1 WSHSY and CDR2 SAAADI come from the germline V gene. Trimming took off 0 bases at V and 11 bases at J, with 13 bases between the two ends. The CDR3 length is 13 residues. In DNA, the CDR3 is TGCGCCAGCAGTGAGTCTAGGATGACTTCGGCTTTCTTT. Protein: CASSESRMTSAFF.

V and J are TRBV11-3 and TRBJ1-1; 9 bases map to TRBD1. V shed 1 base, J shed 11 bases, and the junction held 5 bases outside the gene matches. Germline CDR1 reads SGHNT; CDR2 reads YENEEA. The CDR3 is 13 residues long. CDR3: CASSLGDRDRAFF. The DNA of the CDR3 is TGTGCCAGCAGCTTAGGGGACAGGGATAGGGCTTTCTTT.

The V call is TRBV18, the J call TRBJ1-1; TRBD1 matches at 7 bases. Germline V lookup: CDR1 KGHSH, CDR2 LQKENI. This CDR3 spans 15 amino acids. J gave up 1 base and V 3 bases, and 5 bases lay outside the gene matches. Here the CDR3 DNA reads TGTGCCAGCTCACCTATGGGACAGCAGAACACTGAAGCTTTCTTT. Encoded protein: CASSPMGQQNTEAFF.

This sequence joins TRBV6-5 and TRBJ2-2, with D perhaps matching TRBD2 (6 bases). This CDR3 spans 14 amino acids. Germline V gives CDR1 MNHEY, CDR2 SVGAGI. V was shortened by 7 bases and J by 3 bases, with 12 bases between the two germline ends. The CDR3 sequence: CASTRDFYTGELFF. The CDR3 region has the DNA TGTGCCAGCACCCGGGACTTCTACACCGGGGAGCTGTTTTTT.

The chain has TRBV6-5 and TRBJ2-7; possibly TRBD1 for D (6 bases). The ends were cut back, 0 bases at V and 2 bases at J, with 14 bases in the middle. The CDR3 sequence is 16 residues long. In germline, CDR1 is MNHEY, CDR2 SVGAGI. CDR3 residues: CASSYSKTGTPYEQYF. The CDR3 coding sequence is TGTGCCAGCAGTTACTCGAAAACAGGGACCCCCTACGAGCAGTACTTC.

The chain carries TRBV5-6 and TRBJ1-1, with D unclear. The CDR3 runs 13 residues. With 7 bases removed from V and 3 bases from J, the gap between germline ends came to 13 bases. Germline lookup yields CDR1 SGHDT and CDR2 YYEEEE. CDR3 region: CASSSSGDTEAFF. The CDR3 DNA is TGTGCCAGCTCCAGCTCCGGGGACACTGAAGCTTTCTTT.

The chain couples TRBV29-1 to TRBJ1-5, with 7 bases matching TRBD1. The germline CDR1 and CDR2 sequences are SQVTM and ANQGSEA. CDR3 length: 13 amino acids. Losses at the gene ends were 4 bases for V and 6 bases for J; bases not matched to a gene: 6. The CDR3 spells CSVAQTGLQPQHF. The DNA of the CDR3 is TGCAGCGTTGCCCAGACAGGGCTTCAGCCCCAGCATTTT.

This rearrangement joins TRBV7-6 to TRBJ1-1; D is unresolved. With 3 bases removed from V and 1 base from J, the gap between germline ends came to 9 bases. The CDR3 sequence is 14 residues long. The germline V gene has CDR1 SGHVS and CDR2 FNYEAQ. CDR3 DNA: TGTGCCAGCAGCTTCGGATTAGCGAACACTGAAGCTTTCTTT. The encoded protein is CASSFGLANTEAFF.

CDR3 amino acids: CAISAGVGYGYTF. The CDR3 DNA sequence: TGTGCCATCAGTGCAGGGGTTGGATATGGCTACACCTTC. This chain links TRBV10-3 with TRBJ1-2; possibly TRBD1 for D (6 bases). Germline V lookup: CDR1 ENHRY, CDR2 SYGVKD. The CDR3 consists of 13 residues. V was shortened by 4 bases and J by 5 bases, with 11 bases between the two germline ends.

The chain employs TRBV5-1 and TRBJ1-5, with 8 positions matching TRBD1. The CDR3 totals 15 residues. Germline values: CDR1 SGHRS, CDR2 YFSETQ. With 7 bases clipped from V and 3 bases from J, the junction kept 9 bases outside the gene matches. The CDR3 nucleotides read TGCGCCAGCGGGACAGGTGCTATATACAATCAGCCCCAGCATTTT. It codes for CASGTGAIYNQPQHF.

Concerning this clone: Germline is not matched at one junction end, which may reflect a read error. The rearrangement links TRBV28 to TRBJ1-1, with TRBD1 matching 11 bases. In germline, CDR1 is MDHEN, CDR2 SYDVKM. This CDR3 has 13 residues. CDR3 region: CASSPDRGLFRSF. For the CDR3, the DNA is TGTGCCAGCAGTCCGGACAGGGGGCTATTTAGGTCCTTT.